This TCR beta chain was documented in a study of blood T cell repertoires in COVID-19. Study as a whole: There were acute and convalescent COVID-19 samples, and they came from the United States, Italy and Spain. T cells, B-cell-depleted T cells, or PBMCs provided the cDNA or gDNA that served as material.

Sequencing used immunoSEQ multiplex PCR; TCRdb keeps in-frame clones, though not all of them. The table has some 130,000 clones, about nine tenths seen once. This sequence originates from a man between 50 and 59 years old with acute or convalescent COVID-19. Sequencing used peripheral blood.

Here the CDR3 DNA reads TGTGCCAGCAGTTTATGGCTAGCGGGAGAGCTTGAGCAGTTCTTC. Its translation: CASSLWLAGELEQFF. The V call is TRBV27, the J call TRBJ2-1, with 10 bases aligning to TRBD2. The CDR3 runs 15 residues. Germline V gene sequence: CDR1 MNHEY, CDR2 SMNVEV (reference sequence). Trimming removed 1 base from V and 9 bases from J; junction bases left unmatched: 6.